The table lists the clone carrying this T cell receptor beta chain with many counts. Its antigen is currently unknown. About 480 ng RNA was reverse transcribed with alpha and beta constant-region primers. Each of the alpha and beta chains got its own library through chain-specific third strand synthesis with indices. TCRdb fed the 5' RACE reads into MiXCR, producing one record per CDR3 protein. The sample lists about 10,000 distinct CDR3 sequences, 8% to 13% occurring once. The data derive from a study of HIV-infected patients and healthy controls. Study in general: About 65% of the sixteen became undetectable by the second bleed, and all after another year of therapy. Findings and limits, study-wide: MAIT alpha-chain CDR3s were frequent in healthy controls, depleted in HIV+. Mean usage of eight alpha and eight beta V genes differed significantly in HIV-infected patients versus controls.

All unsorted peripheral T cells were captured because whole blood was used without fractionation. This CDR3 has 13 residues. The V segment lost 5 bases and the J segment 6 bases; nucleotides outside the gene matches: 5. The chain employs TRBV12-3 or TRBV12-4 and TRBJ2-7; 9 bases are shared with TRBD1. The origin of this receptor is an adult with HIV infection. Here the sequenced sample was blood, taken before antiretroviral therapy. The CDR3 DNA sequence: TGTGCCAGCAGTCCCGGGACAGGGAGCGAGCAGTACTTC. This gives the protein CASSPGTGSEQYF.